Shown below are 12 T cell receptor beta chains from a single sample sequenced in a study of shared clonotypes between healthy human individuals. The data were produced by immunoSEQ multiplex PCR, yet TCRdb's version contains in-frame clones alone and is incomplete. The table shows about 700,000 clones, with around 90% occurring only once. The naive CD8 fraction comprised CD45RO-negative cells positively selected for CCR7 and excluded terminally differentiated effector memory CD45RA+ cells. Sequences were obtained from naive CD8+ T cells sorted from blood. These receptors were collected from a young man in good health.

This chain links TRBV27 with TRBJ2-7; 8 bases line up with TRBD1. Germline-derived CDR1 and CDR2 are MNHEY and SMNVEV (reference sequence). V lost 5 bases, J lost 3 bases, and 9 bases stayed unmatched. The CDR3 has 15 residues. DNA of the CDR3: TGTGCCAGCAGTCTTGGGACAGGTGGGTTCTACGAGCAGTACTTC. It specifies CASSLGTGGFYEQYF.

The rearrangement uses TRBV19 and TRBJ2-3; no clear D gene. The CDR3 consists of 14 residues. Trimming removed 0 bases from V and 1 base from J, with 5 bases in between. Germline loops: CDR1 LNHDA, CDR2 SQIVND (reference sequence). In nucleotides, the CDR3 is TGTGCCAGTAGTATAGATCTCGGCACAGATACGCAGTATTTT. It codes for CASSIDLGTDTQYF.

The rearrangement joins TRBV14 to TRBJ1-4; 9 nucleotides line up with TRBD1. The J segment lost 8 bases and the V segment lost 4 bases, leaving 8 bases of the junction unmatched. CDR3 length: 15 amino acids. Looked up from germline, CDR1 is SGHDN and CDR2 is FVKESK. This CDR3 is CASSRPGQGGEKLFF. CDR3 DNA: TGTGCCAGCAGCCGACCGGGACAGGGAGGAGAAAAACTGTTTTTT.

The CDR3 protein is CASSPLASQETQYF. The CDR3 DNA sequence: TGTGCCAGCAGTCCACTAGCGAGTCAAGAGACCCAGTACTTC. The chain links TRBV7-9 to TRBJ2-5; TRBD2 agrees at 7 bases. The germline V gene has CDR1 SEHNR and CDR2 FQNEAQ (reference sequence). Trimming removed 6 bases from V and 2 bases from J; junction bases left unmatched: 6. This CDR3 region has 14 residues.

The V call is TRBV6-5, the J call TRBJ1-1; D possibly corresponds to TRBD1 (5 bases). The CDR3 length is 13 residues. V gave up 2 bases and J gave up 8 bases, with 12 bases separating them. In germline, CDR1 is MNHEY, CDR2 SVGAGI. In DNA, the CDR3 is TGTGCCAGCAGTTACGTGCAGGGTTTGGAAGCTTTCTTT. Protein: CASSYVQGLEAFF.

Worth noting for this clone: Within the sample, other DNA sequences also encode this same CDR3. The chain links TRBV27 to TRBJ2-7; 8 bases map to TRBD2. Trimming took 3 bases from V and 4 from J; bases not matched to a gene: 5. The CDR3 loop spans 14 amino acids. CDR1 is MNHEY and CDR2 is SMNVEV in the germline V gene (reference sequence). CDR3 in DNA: TGTGCCAGCAGTTTCGGCGGGAGGACTTACGAGCAGTACTTC. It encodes CASSFGGRTYEQYF.

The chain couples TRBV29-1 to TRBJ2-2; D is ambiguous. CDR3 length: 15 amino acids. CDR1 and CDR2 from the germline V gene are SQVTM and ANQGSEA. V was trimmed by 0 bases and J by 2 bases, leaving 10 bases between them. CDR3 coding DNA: TGCAGCGTTGAAGACGGTCCTATTAACACCGGGGAGCTGTTTTTT. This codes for CSVEDGPINTGELFF.

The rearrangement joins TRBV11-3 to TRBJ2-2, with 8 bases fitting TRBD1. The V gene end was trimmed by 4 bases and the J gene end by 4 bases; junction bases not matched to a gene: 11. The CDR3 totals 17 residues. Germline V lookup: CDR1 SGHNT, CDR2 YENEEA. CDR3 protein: CASSSHIGQGGTGELFF. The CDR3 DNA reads TGTGCCAGCAGCTCTCATATTGGACAGGGTGGCACCGGGGAGCTGTTTTTT.

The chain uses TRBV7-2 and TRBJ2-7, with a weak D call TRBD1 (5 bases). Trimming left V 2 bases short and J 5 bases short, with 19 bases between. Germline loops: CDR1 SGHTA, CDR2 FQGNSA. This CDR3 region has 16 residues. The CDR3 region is CASSLKFSTGANEQYF. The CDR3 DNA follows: TGTGCCAGCAGCTTAAAGTTTAGCACAGGAGCTAACGAGCAGTACTTC.

The CDR3 spells CASSLLQANTEAFF. The CDR3 DNA follows: TGTGCCAGCAGCTTACTACAGGCTAACACTGAAGCTTTCTTT. The V gene is TRBV5-6, the J gene TRBJ1-1; a possible D gene is TRBD1 (5 bases). The CDR3 has 14 amino acids. V lost 2 bases and J 2 bases, leaving 10 bases between the germline ends. Germline CDR1 reads SGHDT; CDR2 reads YYEEEE. The full variable domain, with the rest looked up from reference TRBV5-6 and TRBJ1-1, is DAGVTQSPTHLIKTRGQQVTLRCSPKSGHDTVSWYQQALGQGPQFIFQYYEEEERQRGNFPDRFSGHQFPNYSSELNVNALLLGDSALYLCASSLLQANTEAFFGQGTRLTVV.

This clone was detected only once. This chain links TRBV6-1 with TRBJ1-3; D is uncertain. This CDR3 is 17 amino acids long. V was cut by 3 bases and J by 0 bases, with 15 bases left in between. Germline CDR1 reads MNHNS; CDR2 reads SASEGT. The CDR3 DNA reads TGTGCCAGCAGTGAGGGCCCCCCGATCTTCTCTGGAAACACCATATATTTT. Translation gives CASSEGPPIFSGNTIYF.

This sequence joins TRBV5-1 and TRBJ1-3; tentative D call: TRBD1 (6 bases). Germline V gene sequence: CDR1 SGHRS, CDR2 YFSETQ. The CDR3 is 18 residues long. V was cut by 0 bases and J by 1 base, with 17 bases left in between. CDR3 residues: CASSLAARGASSGNTIYF. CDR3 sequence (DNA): TGCGCCAGCAGCTTGGCCGCCCGGGGGGCATCGTCTGGAAACACCATATATTTT.